Here is one T cell receptor (beta chain) with its context. This sample is drawn from a study of cytomegalovirus exposure and HLA in healthy donors. Per germline, CDR1 SGHNT and CDR2 YENEEA. V trimming: 5 bases; J trimming: 10 bases; junction bases outside the gene matches: 11. There are 15 residues in the CDR3. PCR employed 60 Vbeta and 13 Jbeta primers. Profiling relied on immunoSEQ multiplex PCR, and the TCRdb table lists in-frame clones only, not all of them. The sample shows roughly 130,000 clones, about four fifths of them seen only once. The chain is built from TRBV11-3 and TRBJ2-1; 10 nucleotides line up with TRBD2. Source material: PBMCs. This sequence originates from a male donor in good health and CMV-seropositive. The CDR3 spells CASSQKAGGRTEQFF. In DNA form, the CDR3 reads TGTGCCAGCAGCCAGAAAGCGGGAGGGCGGACCGAGCAGTTCTTC.